Presented here are 20 T cell receptor beta chains from one specimen sequenced in a study of blood T cell repertoires in COVID-19 (dated by TCRdb to about 2020). The method behind the library was the immunoSEQ multiplex PCR assay. TCRdb retrieved this table from immuneACCESS and kept in-frame rearrangements only. Not all clones are present; in checked studies, unresolved V genes account for under half, and no reason is known for the remainder. The sample records roughly 78,000 clones, around nine tenths of which are singletons. 1.5% to 2.5% of the sample goes to the ten largest clones. The sequencing sample was made of peripheral blood. All receptors derive from a woman aged 55 to 70 with acute or convalescent COVID-19.

This clone was seen a handful of times. The CDR3 protein is CASSYRGGLLETQYF. The DNA of the CDR3 is TGTGCCAGCAGTTATCGCGGGGGGCTCTTAGAGACCCAGTACTTC. The rearrangement links TRBV6-2 or TRBV6-3 to TRBJ2-5; 8 bases match TRBD2. Germline lookup yields CDR1 MNHEY and CDR2 SVGEGT. This CDR3 region has 15 residues. Germline trimming cut 3 bases from V and 4 bases from J; bases unmatched to any gene: 7.

The rearrangement links TRBV11-3 to TRBJ1-1; tentative D call: TRBD1 (5 bases). The CDR3 is made up of 13 amino acids. CDR1 and CDR2 from the germline V gene are SGHNT and YENEEA. V lost 0 bases and J 4 bases, leaving 6 bases between the germline ends. CDR3 region: CASSLEGRTEAFF. The CDR3 DNA is TGTGCCAGCAGCTTAGAGGGGCGCACTGAAGCTTTCTTT.

This sequence joins TRBV29-1 and TRBJ2-3; 7 bases agree with TRBD2. The V gene end was trimmed by 1 base and the J gene end by 2 bases; junction bases not matched to a gene: 9. CDR3 length: 16 amino acids. The germline V gene has CDR1 SQVTM and CDR2 ANQGSEA. The CDR3, as DNA: TGCAGCGTTGAAGCCGCTCGACTAGCCCCCACAGATACGCAGTATTTT. This codes for CSVEAARLAPTDTQYF.

This sequence joins TRBV10-3 and TRBJ2-7; 7 positions agree with TRBD1. Trimming cost V 5 bases and J 0 bases; bases outside gene matches: 7. Germline lookup yields CDR1 ENHRY and CDR2 SYGVKD. The CDR3 is made up of 15 amino acids. This chain's CDR3 is CAISLGQTSSYEQYF. DNA for the CDR3: TGTGCCATCAGTCTGGGACAGACCTCCTCCTACGAGCAGTACTTC.

The chain is built from TRBV6-5 and TRBJ2-7; D is perhaps TRBD2 (5 bases). Germline V gene lookup returns CDR1 MNHEY and CDR2 SVGAGI. V lost 0 bases to trimming and J lost 2 bases, with 14 bases between them. There are 16 residues in the CDR3. The CDR3 loop is CASSYSPGFQTYEQYF. CDR3 bases: TGTGCCAGCAGTTACTCTCCGGGGTTCCAGACCTACGAGCAGTACTTC.

The chain is built from TRBV4-3 and TRBJ2-5, with TRBD1 matching 7 bases. With V trimmed by 2 bases and J by 0 bases, 9 bases remained unmatched. In germline, CDR1 is LGHNA, CDR2 YSLEER. The CDR3 loop spans 17 amino acids. CDR3 sequence (DNA): TGCGCCAGCAGCCAAACGCCCCAGGACAGGTACCAAGAGACCCAGTACTTC. It encodes CASSQTPQDRYQETQYF.

This chain uses TRBV7-9 with TRBJ2-3, with D possibly being TRBD1 (5 bases). The CDR3 is 14 amino acids. Trimming removed 2 bases at V and 5 bases at J, with 11 bases between. CDR1 SEHNR and CDR2 FQNEAQ come from the germline V gene (reference sequence). The CDR3 spells CASSLQAGQDTQYF. In nucleotides, the CDR3 is TGTGCCAGCAGCTTACAGGCAGGGCAAGATACGCAGTATTTT.

This chain links TRBV5-1 with TRBJ2-2; possibly TRBD2 for D (5 bases). Germline V gene lookup returns CDR1 SGHRS and CDR2 YFSETQ. The ends were cut back, 0 bases at V and 7 bases at J, with 10 bases in the middle. This CDR3 is 14 amino acids long. Here the CDR3 reads CASSLATAGGELFF. The CDR3 bases are TGCGCCAGCAGCTTGGCGACCGCGGGCGGGGAGCTGTTTTTT.

V and J are TRBV5-1 and TRBJ2-1, with TRBD2 identical over 8 bases. The CDR3 contains 15 residues. Germline assignment: CDR1 SGHRS and CDR2 YFSETQ. Germline trimming cut 3 bases from V and 6 bases from J; bases unmatched to any gene: 8. The CDR3 protein is CASSWSGTSPNEQFF. The CDR3 DNA reads TGCGCCAGCAGCTGGTCCGGGACTAGTCCCAATGAGCAGTTCTTC.

V is TRBV4-3 and J is TRBJ2-7; a weak D match, TRBD2 (6 bases). Germline V gene data show CDR1 as LGHNA and CDR2 as YSLEER. The germline V and J ends were trimmed by 0 bases and 3 bases, with 12 bases remaining between them. The CDR3 is 15 residues long. In nucleotides, the CDR3 is TGCGCCAGCAGCCAAGAGCTAGCGAGTAACTACGAGCAGTACTTC. As protein: CASSQELASNYEQYF.

The rearrangement uses TRBV15 and TRBJ1-6; 8 nucleotides align to TRBD1. The germline V gene encodes CDR1 LNHNV and CDR2 YYDKDF (reference sequence). The J segment lost 7 bases and the V segment lost 6 bases, leaving 8 bases of the junction unmatched. This CDR3 comprises 15 residues. The CDR3 sequence: CATREDRETNSPLHF. CDR3 in DNA: TGTGCCACCAGGGAGGACAGGGAGACGAATTCACCCCTCCACTTT.

The chain links TRBV12-5 to TRBJ1-2; TRBD1 agrees at 7 bases. CDR3 length equals 15 residues. CDR1 and CDR2 from the germline V gene are LGHNT and FRNRAP. J gave up 4 bases and V 5 bases, and 10 bases lay outside the gene matches. CDR3 residues: CASGPAGQGGYGYTF. CDR3 sequence (DNA): TGTGCTAGTGGTCCCGCCGGGCAGGGGGGCTATGGCTACACCTTC.

The chain is built from TRBV28 and TRBJ1-4; no reliable D call. Trimming removed 2 bases from V and 5 bases from J, with 9 bases in between. The CDR3 runs 14 residues. Germline CDR1 is MDHEN and CDR2 is SYDVKM. As DNA, the CDR3 is TGTGCCAGCAGTTTAGGGCAGGTGAATGAAAAACTGTTTTTT. Translating it yields CASSLGQVNEKLFF.

The chain couples TRBV10-3 to TRBJ2-7, with a weak D call TRBD1 (6 bases). V was cut by 2 bases and J by 5 bases, with 16 bases left in between. The CDR3 spans 15 residues. CDR1 is ENHRY, CDR2 SYGVKD, per germline. The CDR3: CAISERTVTTHEQYF. Here the CDR3 DNA reads TGTGCCATCAGTGAGCGGACAGTAACGACCCACGAGCAGTACTTC.

The genes are TRBV7-3 and TRBJ2-3; D possibly corresponds to TRBD2 (6 bases). V was trimmed by 2 bases and J by 4 bases, leaving 7 bases between them. The CDR3 is 13 amino acids. The V gene's germline CDR1 is SGHTA and CDR2 FQGTGA. CDR3 in amino acids: CASSLGGADTQYF. Here the CDR3 DNA reads TGTGCCAGCAGCTTAGGAGGGGCAGATACGCAGTATTTT.

The rearrangement links TRBV5-4 to TRBJ1-4; TRBD1 might be the D (6 bases). The germline V gene has CDR1 SGHNT and CDR2 YYREEE (reference sequence). Trimming pared 4 bases from V and 4 bases from J, leaving 20 bases between. CDR3 size: 17 residues. CDR3 loop: CASSPGPRQDINEKLFF. DNA of the CDR3: TGTGCCAGCAGCCCCGGCCCTAGACAGGACATTAATGAAAAACTGTTTTTT. Drawing the rest from reference TRBV5-4 and TRBJ1-4, the complete variable domain is ETGVTQSPTHLIKTRGQQVTLRCSSQSGHNTVSWYQQALGQGPQFIFQYYREEENGRGNFPPRFSGLQFPNYSSELNVNALELDDSALYLCASSPGPRQDINEKLFFGSGTQLSVL.

This chain's CDR3 is CASSPQGTGAYEQYF. CDR3 coding DNA: TGTGCCAGCAGCCCCCAAGGGACAGGGGCCTACGAGCAGTACTTC. J is TRBJ2-7 and V is TRBV16; 10 positions agree with TRBD1. Trimming took 4 bases from V and 2 from J; bases not matched to a gene: 5. There are 15 residues in the CDR3. Germline CDR1 and CDR2: KGHSY and FQNENV.

The chain is built from TRBV3-1 (or the pseudogene TRBV3-2) and TRBJ2-5, with 9 nucleotides matching TRBD2. The J segment lost 4 bases and the V segment lost 4 bases, leaving 7 bases of the junction unmatched. The CDR3 has 15 residues. CDR1 and CDR2 (germline): LGHDT, YNNKEL (reference sequence). The CDR3 region is CASSPRSSGGETQYF. The CDR3 DNA is TGTGCCAGCAGCCCCCGTAGTAGCGGGGGAGAGACCCAGTACTTC.

The chain combines TRBV9 with TRBJ2-1, with D perhaps matching TRBD1 (5 bases). Germline lookup yields CDR1 SGDLS and CDR2 YYNGEE. The CDR3 has 16 amino acids. The V end lost 4 bases, the J end lost 3 bases, and 17 bases lay between the germline ends. The CDR3 nucleotides are TGTGCCAGCAGCCCCAACAGGTGGAGCCACTACAATGAGCAGTTCTTC. Its translation: CASSPNRWSHYNEQFF.

This clone was found a few times. The J gene is TRBJ1-2, the V gene TRBV29-1, with unresolved D. The CDR3 is made up of 14 amino acids. With 3 bases removed from V and 4 bases from J, the gap between germline ends came to 15 bases. Per the germline V gene, CDR1 is SQVTM and CDR2 is ANQGSEA. The CDR3: CSVDGLDSSYGYTF. The CDR3 coding sequence is TGCAGCGTTGACGGTCTAGACTCTTCCTATGGCTACACCTTC. Using reference TRBV29-1 and TRBJ1-2 for the parts outside the CDR3, the full variable domain is SAVISQKPSRDICQRGTSLTIQCQVDSQVTMMFWYRQQPGQSLTLIATANQGSEATYESGFVIDKFPISRPNLTFSTLTVSNMSPEDSSIYLCSVDGLDSSYGYTFGSGTRLTVV.